These 14 T cell receptor beta chains originate from one sample sequenced in a study of T cell repertoires in cytomegalovirus infection. One entry per CDR3 protein results from TCRdb running MiXCR on the reads. This table holds 480,000 or so distinct CDR3 sequences, about 11% found once. The sequenced material came from PBMCs. These receptors came from a human donor in good health (CMV status not recorded). Some clones in this sample may be carry-over from other donors' samples.

There are many counts of this clonotype. This chain uses TRBV6-1 with TRBJ2-3; TRBD1 agrees at 8 bases. The CDR3 length is 14 residues. Unmatched junction bases numbered 8, after V lost 8 bases and J lost 4 bases. Germline CDR1 reads MNHNS; CDR2 reads SASEGT. CDR3: CASALGTGSDTQYF. The CDR3 DNA reads TGTGCCAGCGCGTTGGGGACAGGATCAGATACGCAGTATTTT.

This clonotype showed up just a few times. The rearrangement uses TRBV5-1 and TRBJ2-2; 12 positions agree with TRBD2. Looked up from germline, CDR1 is SGHRS and CDR2 is YFSETQ. V gave up 6 bases and J gave up 6 bases; unmatched junction bases: 6. The CDR3 length is 15 residues. The CDR3 here is CASIETSGSAGELFF. In DNA, the CDR3 is TGCGCCAGCATCGAGACTAGCGGGAGCGCCGGGGAGCTGTTTTTT. The full variable domain, its missing parts supplied by reference TRBV5-1 and TRBJ2-2, is KAGVTQTPRYLIKTRGQQVTLSCSPISGHRSVSWYQQTPGQGLQFLFEYFSETQRNKGNFPGRFSGRQFSNSRSEMNVSTLELGDSALYLCASIETSGSAGELFFGEGSRLTVL.

The sample holds many counts of this clonotype. The junction departs from germline at one end; a sequencing error may be responsible. The chain uses TRBV28 and TRBJ2-7; 7 nucleotides agree with TRBD2. Germline V CDR1 and CDR2: MDHEN, SYDVKM. The CDR3 is 16 amino acids. CDR3 bases: TGTGCCAGCAGCTCTGAATCGGGCGGGAGATCCTGCGAGCAGTACTTC. This encodes CASSSESGGRSCEQYF.

In its sample, this clonotype was seen many times. V usage is TRBV10-3 and J usage is TRBJ1-2, with 7 bases that match TRBD1. This CDR3 contains 14 residues. Unmatched junction bases numbered 4, after V lost 2 bases and J lost 4 bases. The germline gives CDR1 ENHRY, CDR2 SYGVKD. The CDR3: CAISEKGAVYGYTF. The DNA for the CDR3 is TGTGCCATCAGTGAGAAGGGGGCTGTCTATGGCTACACCTTC.

This clonotype was recorded at least ten times. V and J are TRBV27 and TRBJ2-7, with 10 bases matching TRBD2. Germline V gene lookup returns CDR1 MNHEY and CDR2 SMNVEV (reference sequence). V shed 1 base, J shed 7 bases, and the junction held 7 bases outside the gene matches. This CDR3 has 15 amino acids. CDR3 in DNA: TGTGCCAGCAGTTTATGGAGCGGGAGGGCCGATGAGCAGTACTTC. Translating gives CASSLWSGRADEQYF.

This clonotype was picked up many times. The CDR3 sequence: CASSLAPGQGGQPQHF. In DNA form, the CDR3 reads TGTGCCAGCAGTTTAGCGCCGGGACAGGGGGGTCAGCCCCAGCATTTT. V and J are TRBV12-3 or TRBV12-4 and TRBJ1-5, with TRBD1 matching over 11 bases. Trimming removed 0 bases from V and 6 bases from J; junction bases left unmatched: 4. This CDR3 is 16 amino acids long.

The table lists this clonotype with many counts. The genes are TRBV4-1 and TRBJ1-1; the D gene is possibly TRBD1 (6 bases). Trimming took 3 bases from V and 4 from J, leaving 12 bases between them. This CDR3 has 14 amino acids. Germline CDR1 reads MGHRA; CDR2 reads YSYEKL. CDR3 coding DNA: TGCGCCAGCAGCCAGCGCAGGGGTGGCACTGAAGCTTTCTTT. Its translation: CASSQRRGGTEAFF.

This clonotype was seen repeatedly, ten times or more. The chain employs TRBV5-1 and TRBJ1-1; 7 bases match TRBD1. This CDR3 region has 16 residues. The J segment lost 2 bases and the V segment lost 4 bases, leaving 11 bases of the junction unmatched. CDR1 is SGHRS, CDR2 YFSETQ, per germline. This CDR3 reads CASSTGQRGGNTEAFF. The CDR3 nucleotides are TGCGCCAGCAGCACGGGACAGCGAGGGGGTAACACTGAAGCTTTCTTT. The complete variable domain, with remaining parts taken from reference TRBV5-1 and TRBJ1-1, reads KAGVTQTPRYLIKTRGQQVTLSCSPISGHRSVSWYQQTPGQGLQFLFEYFSETQRNKGNFPGRFSGRQFSNSRSEMNVSTLELGDSALYLCASSTGQRGGNTEAFFGQGTRLTVV.

This clonotype was seen a few times. The chain combines TRBV12-3 or TRBV12-4 with TRBJ2-2; TRBD2 aligns across 14 bases. Trimming took 4 bases from V and 6 from J; bases not matched to a gene: 4. This CDR3 is 16 amino acids long. The CDR3 sequence: CASSSGLAGVAGELFF. Written as DNA, the CDR3 is TGTGCCAGCAGTTCGGGACTAGCGGGAGTCGCCGGGGAGCTGTTTTTT.

V is TRBV20-1 and J is TRBJ2-1, with a tentative D call TRBD2 (5 bases). The CDR3 totals 14 residues. Deletions cut 3 bases from V and 0 bases from J, with 9 bases between. From germline, CDR1 is DFQATT and CDR2 SNEGSKA (reference sequence). DNA of the CDR3: TGCAGTGCTAGTGCGGGTCGCTCCTACAATGAGCAGTTCTTC. Its translation is CSASAGRSYNEQFF.

This clonotype was seen many times. The chain combines TRBV12-3 or TRBV12-4 with TRBJ1-5; D ambiguous. Trimming took off 5 bases at V and 6 bases at J, with 11 bases between the two ends. This CDR3 spans 13 amino acids. This CDR3 reads CASSREISQPQHF. CDR3 DNA sequence: TGTGCCAGCAGTCGTGAGATAAGTCAGCCCCAGCATTTT.

This clonotype appeared many times. This chain joins TRBV7-9 and TRBJ1-1; maybe TRBD1 (5 bases). This CDR3 comprises 14 residues. Trimming took off 5 bases at V and 11 bases at J, with 21 bases between the two ends. The V gene's germline CDR1 is SEHNR and CDR2 FQNEAQ (reference sequence). This CDR3 is CASSQFRSGRGAFF. CDR3 coding DNA: TGTGCCAGCAGCCAATTTAGATCGGGGCGTGGGGCTTTCTTT.

The chain combines TRBV5-6 with TRBJ2-7, with a weak D call TRBD2 (6 bases). Germline loops: CDR1 SGHDT, CDR2 YYEEEE. The CDR3 loop spans 13 amino acids. Between the trimmed V and J ends, which lost 0 bases and 5 bases, there was a span of 9 bases. In DNA form, the CDR3 reads TGTGCCAGCAGCTTGGCCAGGAGGGACGAGCAGTACTTC. Protein: CASSLARRDEQYF.

The table lists this clonotype with many counts. V is TRBV28 and J is TRBJ2-2, with 10 bases identical to TRBD2. V lost 7 bases to trimming and J lost 5 bases; unmatched junction nucleotides: 10. Germline loops: CDR1 MDHEN, CDR2 SYDVKM. The length of the CDR3 is 16 residues. This chain's CDR3 is CASTLLGSGRTGELFF. The CDR3 nucleotides are TGTGCCAGCACCCTCCTCGGTAGCGGGAGGACCGGGGAGCTGTTTTTT.